This TCR beta chain appears in the sequencing data of a study of blood T cell repertoires in COVID-19. Study summary: The study drew acute and convalescent COVID-19 samples from the United States, Italy and Spain.

There are 16 residues in the CDR3. Germline values: CDR1 MNHEY, CDR2 SVGAGI. V lost 0 bases and J lost 2, with 13 bases in between. This clone has more than one count but fewer than ten. The assay was immunoSEQ multiplex PCR, and TCRdb's table has in-frame clones only and misses some. The sample carries around 140,000 clones, about 80% recorded once. This TCR came from a woman between 45 and 65 years old who had recovered from COVID-19. The chain couples TRBV6-5 to TRBJ1-2, with D possibly TRBD1 on 5 matching bases. Sample: PBMCs or T cells enriched from blood (not recorded which). The CDR3 region has the DNA TGTGCCAGCAGTTACTCGATGCAGGGCCAGAACTATGGCTACACCTTC. Protein product: CASSYSMQGQNYGYTF.